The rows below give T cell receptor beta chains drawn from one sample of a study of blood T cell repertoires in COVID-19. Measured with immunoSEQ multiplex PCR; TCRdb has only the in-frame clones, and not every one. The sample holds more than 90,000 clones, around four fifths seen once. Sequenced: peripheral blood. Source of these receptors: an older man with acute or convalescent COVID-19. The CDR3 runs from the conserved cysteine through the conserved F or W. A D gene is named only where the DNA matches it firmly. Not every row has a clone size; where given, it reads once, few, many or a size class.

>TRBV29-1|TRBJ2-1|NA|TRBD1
TGCAGCGCTCAATCCCGGGACAGGGGCAATGAGCAGTTCTTC
CSAQSRDRGNEQFF
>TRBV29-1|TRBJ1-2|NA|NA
TGCAGCGTTGCGACCGGGGGACGGATCTATGGCTACACCTTC
CSVATGGRIYGYTF
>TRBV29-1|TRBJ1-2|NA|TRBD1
TGCAGCGTTTGGGTACAGGGGGCGCATCGCGGCTACACCTTC
CSVWVQGAHRGYTF
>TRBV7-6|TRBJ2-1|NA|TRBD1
TGTGCCAGCACCACACAGGGGAGCTCCTACAATGAGCAGTTCTTC
CASTTQGSSYNEQFF
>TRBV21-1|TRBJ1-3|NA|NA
TGTGCCAGCAGCAAGGGGACATGCGATGGAAACACCATATATTTT
CASSKGTCDGNTIYF
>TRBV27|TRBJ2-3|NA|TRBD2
TGTGCCAGCAGTACCCGCCCCAGACTAGCGGGGGGTTCAGATACGCAGTATTTT
CASSTRPRLAGGSDTQYF
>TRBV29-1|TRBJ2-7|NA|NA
TGCAGCGTTGATGAATCAGGGCAATCCTACGAGCAGTACTTC
CSVDESGQSYEQYF
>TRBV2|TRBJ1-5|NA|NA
TGTGCCAGCAGAGGATATGCGGGGGGGAATCAGCCCCAGCATTTT
CASRGYAGGNQPQHF
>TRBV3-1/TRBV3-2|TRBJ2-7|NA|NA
TGTGCCAGCAGCCAGAGCTCCTACGAGCAGTACTTC
CASSQSSYEQYF
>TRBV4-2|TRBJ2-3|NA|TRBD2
TGTGCCAGCAGCCAAGAGGTAGTGGCGGGGGGCCGAGATACGCAGTATTTT
CASSQEVVAGGRDTQYF
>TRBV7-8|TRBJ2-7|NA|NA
TGTGCCAGCAGCTTAGCTCACGGGGAGCAGTACTTC
CASSLAHGEQYF
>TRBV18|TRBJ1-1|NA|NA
TGTGCCAGCTCACAGGACAGTAGTACTGAAGCTTTCTTT
CASSQDSSTEAFF
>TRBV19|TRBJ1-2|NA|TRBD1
TGTGCCAGTAGACAATCCGACAGGGGCCTTAACTATGGCTACACCTTC
CASRQSDRGLNYGYTF
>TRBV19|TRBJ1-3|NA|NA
TGTGCCAGTAGTATCTCGGCAGGGGCTGGAAACACCATATATTTT
CASSISAGAGNTIYF
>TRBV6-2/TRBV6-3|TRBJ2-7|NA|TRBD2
TGTGCCAGCAGCCGGAAAGTAGCGGGAGTGGGCTACGAGCAGTACTTC
CASSRKVAGVGYEQYF
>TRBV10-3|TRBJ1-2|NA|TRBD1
TGTGCCACCCAACTTCAGGGGGCGCAGAATGGCTACACCTTC
CATQLQGAQNGYTF
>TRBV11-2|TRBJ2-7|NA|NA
TGTGCCAGCAGCCTCAGGAGGGAAGCGGTCTCACAGTACTTC
CASSLRREAVSQYF
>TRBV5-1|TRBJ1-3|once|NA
TGCGCCAGCGCCCGTACAGGACGAGGAAACACCATATATTTT
CASARTGRGNTIYF
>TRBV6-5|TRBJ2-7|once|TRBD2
TGTGCCAGCAGTCCTACTAGCGGGACGACCTACGAGCAGTACTTC
CASSPTSGTTYEQYF
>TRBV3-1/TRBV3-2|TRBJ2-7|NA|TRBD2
TGTGCCAGCAGCCTTTATGTTTTAGCGGGAGAACGCGAGCAGTACTTC
CASSLYVLAGEREQYF
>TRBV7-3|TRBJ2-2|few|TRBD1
TGTGCCAGCAGCTTGCGGACAGGGGTTAACACCGGGGAGCTGTTTTTT
CASSLRTGVNTGELFF
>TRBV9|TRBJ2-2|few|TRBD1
TGTGCCAGCAGCGTAGACCGACAGGGTGTGAACACCGGGGAGCTGTTTTTT
CASSVDRQGVNTGELFF
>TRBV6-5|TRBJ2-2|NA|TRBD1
TGTGCCAGCTCAGGAGGGGGACAGGGGACCGGGGAGCTGTTTTTT
CASSGGGQGTGELFF
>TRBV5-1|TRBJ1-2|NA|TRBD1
TGCGCCAGCAGCGTTACAGGGGACGGCTACACCTTC
CASSVTGDGYTF
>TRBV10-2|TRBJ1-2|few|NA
TGCGCCAGCAGTTCTACCGGGACAACTCTTGGCTACACCTTC
CASSSTGTTLGYTF
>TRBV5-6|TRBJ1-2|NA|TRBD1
TGTGCCAGCAGCTCTGCGGCGGGACAGGGATTTCGTGGCTACACCTTC
CASSSAAGQGFRGYTF
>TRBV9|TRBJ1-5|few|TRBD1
TGTGCCAGCAGCCGGGGACAGGGAGGCGCTTACAATCAGCCCCAGCATTTT
CASSRGQGGAYNQPQHF